Reported below is one TCR beta chain. Its antigen is currently unknown. The entry originates in a study of CD8+ T cells in alopecia areata. Turning to the study itself: Tofacitinib was taken orally by treated patients, and the dose was 5 to 10 mg twice daily.

Lesional scalp tissue (obtained by punch biopsy) and peripheral blood were collected from alopecia areata patients. The sequencing template was cDNA reverse transcribed from extracted RNA. Clones were sequenced by immunoSEQ multiplex PCR, and TCRdb holds only the in-frame ones, with some missing. The data hold about 97,000 clones, with 41% observed a single time. Overall study findings and caveats: The study found TCR sharing across patients less clear than in mice, possibly for HLA reasons. Scalp sequencing captures resident alphabeta T cells of normal skin too.

This sequence was found in a human donor with alopecia areata. Specimen: CD4+ T cells sorted from blood.

This chain's CDR3 is CASSSPTSRAYEQYF. CDR3 coding DNA: TGTGCCAGCAGTTCGCCCACTAGCCGCGCCTACGAGCAGTACTTC. The chain is built from TRBV6-5 and TRBJ2-7; possibly TRBD2 for D (6 bases). V was pared by 4 bases and J by 2 bases, with 15 bases between. Germline V gives CDR1 MNHEY, CDR2 SVGAGI. The CDR3 runs to 15 residues.